The 32 T cell receptor beta chains below were found in one sample sequenced in a study of blood T cells in healthy people across ages. Through a sample-barcoded 5' primer and a J-beta primer mix, a second PCR was run for roughly 6 to 12 cycles. Via MiXCR, TCRdb re-called the 5' RACE reads, giving one row per CDR3 protein. In the table there are 1,500,000 or so distinct CDR3 sequences, 59% of which are singletons. What was sequenced was blood. The receptors here all came from a young man in good health.

The V call is TRBV4-1, the J call TRBJ1-5; tentative D call: TRBD1 (5 bases). Per the germline V gene, CDR1 is MGHRA and CDR2 is YSYEKL. The CDR3 sequence is 14 residues long. V was cut by 0 bases and J by 7 bases, with 10 bases left in between. CDR3 DNA: TGCGCCAGCAGCCAAGACTCAGGGATCCAGCCCCAGCATTTT. This codes for CASSQDSGIQPQHF.

This clonotype was seen a single time. The V and J genes are TRBV27 and TRBJ1-4, with 9 bases fitting TRBD1. Trimming took 4 bases from V and 10 from J; bases not matched to a gene: 10. Germline V CDR1 and CDR2: MNHEY, SMNVEV (reference sequence). CDR3 length equals 15 residues. The CDR3 bases are TGTGCCAGCAGTTCCCCGGGACAGGGATTTGCAAAACTGTTTTTT. As protein: CASSSPGQGFAKLFF.

The J gene is TRBJ2-3, the V gene TRBV4-1, with TRBD2 identical over 7 bases. CDR1 and CDR2 (germline): MGHRA, YSYEKL. V shed 4 bases and J 2 bases; nucleotides not matched to a gene: 6. The CDR3 has 15 residues. The CDR3 DNA is TGCGCCAGCAGCCTCGGCTGGGACTACACAGATACGCAGTATTTT. This codes for CASSLGWDYTDTQYF.

The V gene is TRBV20-1, the J gene TRBJ2-5; 12 nucleotides line up with TRBD2. From germline, CDR1 is DFQATT and CDR2 SNEGSKA (reference sequence). The junction had 11 bases not matched to a gene; V was cut back by 5 bases and J by 10 bases. This CDR3 is built from 14 residues. The CDR3 reads CSAPFLAGGVSQYF. CDR3 DNA sequence: TGCAGTGCTCCCTTTCTAGCGGGGGGGGTAAGCCAGTACTTC.

V and J are TRBV10-3 and TRBJ2-5; perhaps TRBD1 as D (5 bases). V lost 2 bases, J lost 1 base, and 5 bases lay in between. The CDR3 has 13 residues. Germline V gene data show CDR1 as ENHRY and CDR2 as SYGVKD. The CDR3: CAISEDSQETQYF. The CDR3 bases are TGTGCCATCAGTGAGGACAGCCAAGAGACCCAGTACTTC.

A few counts support this clonotype. The chain carries TRBV29-1 and TRBJ2-1, with D possibly called TRBD1 or TRBD2 (5 bases each). With 3 bases removed from V and 2 bases from J, the gap between germline ends came to 8 bases. The CDR3 has 13 amino acids. Germline V gene data show CDR1 as SQVTM and CDR2 as ANQGSEA. This chain's CDR3 is CSVEWGTYNEQFF. The CDR3 coding sequence is TGCAGCGTTGAGTGGGGGACCTACAATGAGCAGTTCTTC.

The V gene is TRBV15, the J gene TRBJ2-5; maybe TRBD1 (5 bases). This CDR3 has 17 residues. Germline V gene data show CDR1 as LNHNV and CDR2 as YYDKDF (reference sequence). With 4 bases removed from V and 5 bases from J, the gap between germline ends came to 23 bases. CDR3 DNA: TGTGCCACCAGCAATCCCGCGTCCAGGTTGCACAGGGAGACCCAGTACTTC. This codes for CATSNPASRLHRETQYF.

The V gene is TRBV6-6, the J gene TRBJ1-1; no clear D gene. The germline CDR1 and CDR2 sequences are MNHNY and SVGAGI (reference sequence). Between the trimmed V and J ends, which lost 2 bases and 11 bases, there was a span of 12 bases. This CDR3 is 12 amino acids long. The CDR3 DNA is TGTGCCAGCAGTTACGGCAGCCCTGGGGCTTTCTTT. Amino acids: CASSYGSPGAFF.

The chain has TRBV4-3 and TRBJ2-1; the match to TRBD1 covers 9 bases. Germline V gene data show CDR1 as LGHNA and CDR2 as YSLEER. Trimming at V came to 0 bases and at J to 8 bases, leaving 8 bases not matched to a gene. The CDR3 has 16 amino acids. The CDR3 here is CASSQDFGTGRDEQFF. The CDR3 DNA reads as TGCGCCAGCAGCCAAGATTTCGGGACAGGGAGAGATGAGCAGTTCTTC.

The chain uses TRBV4-1 and TRBJ2-1; 7 positions match TRBD2. The V segment lost 0 bases and the J segment 7 bases; nucleotides outside the gene matches: 9. The CDR3 sequence is 16 residues long. Germline loops: CDR1 MGHRA, CDR2 YSYEKL. Here the CDR3 DNA reads TGCGCCAGCAGCCAAGAGTGGCTAGCGGATCAGAATGAGCAGTTCTTC. Its translation is CASSQEWLADQNEQFF.

This chain uses TRBV4-3 with TRBJ2-5, with D unresolved. Between the trimmed V and J ends, which lost 0 bases and 1 base, there was a span of 6 bases. The CDR3 contains 14 residues. CDR1 LGHNA and CDR2 YSLEER come from the germline V gene. CDR3 amino acids: CASSQDVVQETQYF. The CDR3 DNA reads TGCGCCAGCAGCCAAGATGTGGTCCAAGAGACCCAGTACTTC.

The chain has TRBV7-2 and TRBJ2-5, with D possibly being TRBD1 (6 bases). CDR1 SGHTA and CDR2 FQGNSA come from the germline V gene. V lost 1 base to trimming and J lost 2 bases, with 11 bases between them. The CDR3 is made up of 15 amino acids. This CDR3 reads CASSLEGGVQETQYF. Written as DNA, the CDR3 is TGTGCCAGCAGCTTAGAAGGGGGAGTACAAGAGACCCAGTACTTC.

CDR3 in DNA: TGTGCCAGCAGACAGGCGGGCTACGAGCAGTACTTC. It yields the protein CASRQAGYEQYF. The J gene is TRBJ2-7, the V gene TRBV11-2; the D call may be TRBD1 or TRBD2 (5 bases each). This CDR3 contains 12 residues. Germline V gene sequence: CDR1 SGHAT, CDR2 FQNNGV. Trimming pared 6 bases from V and 3 bases from J, leaving 9 bases between.

The rearrangement uses TRBV28 and TRBJ2-7; D gene ambiguous. The tail of the sequence fits TRBJ2-5 better, so the J call may be wrong. Germline CDR1 is MDHEN and CDR2 is SYDVKM. The length of the CDR3 is 15 residues. This CDR3 reads CASGSRVGTTGTQYF. As DNA, the CDR3 is TGTGCCAGCGGTTCCCGTGTAGGAACCACGGGGACCCAGTACTTC.

The chain links TRBV11-2 to TRBJ2-3; TRBD2 agrees at 7 bases. Losses at the gene ends were 1 base for V and 5 bases for J; bases not matched to a gene: 3. The CDR3 is made up of 14 amino acids. Germline loops: CDR1 SGHAT, CDR2 FQNNGV. The CDR3 region is CASSLGEGGDTQYF. CDR3 nucleotide sequence: TGTGCCAGCAGCTTAGGGGAGGGCGGAGATACGCAGTATTTT.

The J gene is TRBJ1-6, the V gene TRBV6-1; no clear D. The CDR3 is 17 residues long. V was clipped by 6 bases and J by 9 bases, with 24 bases between them. Germline CDR1 MNHNS, CDR2 SASEGT. CDR3 region: CASSTHSFLRNFSPLHF. The CDR3 bases are TGTGCCAGCAGCACGCACAGCTTCCTTAGAAATTTTTCACCCCTCCACTTT.

The sample holds a few counts of this clonotype. The rearrangement links TRBV27 to TRBJ2-7, with TRBD2 matching over 9 bases. The J segment lost 4 bases and the V segment lost 8 bases, leaving 9 bases of the junction unmatched. This CDR3 spans 14 amino acids. CDR1 is MNHEY and CDR2 is SMNVEV in the germline V gene (reference sequence). The CDR3 bases are TGTGCCAGCGGACTTAGCGGGGGAGTATACGAGCAGTACTTC. It is translated as CASGLSGGVYEQYF.

This clonotype was counted only a few times. V gene TRBV12-3 or TRBV12-4 combines with J gene TRBJ2-1, with 8 bases that match TRBD1. The CDR3 runs to 16 residues. V trimming: 4 bases; J trimming: 4 bases; junction bases outside the gene matches: 9. The DNA for the CDR3 is TGTGCCAGCAGTTCCCGGACAGGGTGGGGTTACAATGAGCAGTTCTTC. It encodes CASSSRTGWGYNEQFF.

Only a few counts were recorded for this clonotype. This chain links TRBV6-5 with TRBJ2-7; TRBD1 aligns across 11 bases. The CDR3 extends over 15 amino acids. Germline V gene lookup returns CDR1 MNHEY and CDR2 SVGAGI. The V gene end was trimmed by 4 bases and the J gene end by 2 bases; junction bases not matched to a gene: 4. The CDR3 DNA is TGTGCCAGCAGTTCGGCGGGACAGGGGGCCTACGAGCAGTACTTC. Translation: CASSSAGQGAYEQYF.

This sequence joins TRBV15 and TRBJ2-1; tentatively, D is TRBD1 or TRBD2 (5 bases each). V was pared by 3 bases and J by 7 bases, with 16 bases between. Germline V gene sequence: CDR1 LNHNV, CDR2 YYDKDF (reference sequence). The CDR3 has 15 amino acids. As DNA, the CDR3 is TGTGCCACCAGCAGGGACTTGGGGCTAGGGAATGAGCAGTTCTTC. This sequence encodes CATSRDLGLGNEQFF.

The chain has TRBV20-1 and TRBJ1-6; D call uncertain. The CDR3 is made up of 17 amino acids. Germline loops: CDR1 DFQATT, CDR2 SNEGSKA (reference sequence). Between the trimmed V and J ends, which lost 0 bases and 0 bases, there was a span of 12 bases. The CDR3 nucleotides are TGCAGTGCTAGAGATGCGAGTATGAGCTCCTATAATTCACCCCTCCACTTT. This codes for CSARDASMSSYNSPLHF.

In its sample, this clonotype was seen a few times. The rearrangement joins TRBV6-2 or TRBV6-3 to TRBJ2-7; no definite D call. Germline assignment: CDR1 MNHEY and CDR2 SVGEGT. V lost 7 bases, J lost 3 bases, and 13 bases lay in between. The CDR3 loop spans 13 amino acids. The CDR3 region is CASTDTSHYEQYF. CDR3 in DNA: TGTGCCAGCACCGACACTTCCCACTACGAGCAGTACTTC.

This clonotype was counted a few times. V gene TRBV5-1 combines with J gene TRBJ2-7, with D tentatively TRBD2 (6 bases). The CDR3 length is 16 residues. CDR1 and CDR2 (germline): SGHRS, YFSETQ. V was cut by 1 base and J by 0 bases, with 14 bases left in between. The chain's CDR3 is CASSLRERPSSYEQYF. CDR3 sequence (DNA): TGCGCCAGCAGCTTGCGGGAGCGGCCGAGCTCCTACGAGCAGTACTTC.

This chain uses TRBV14 with TRBJ1-2; D remains unclear. V was cut by 1 base and J by 2 bases, with 8 bases left in between. CDR3 size: 14 residues. Germline V gene sequence: CDR1 SGHDN, CDR2 FVKESK. CDR3 loop: CASSQGVRNYGYTF. The CDR3 bases are TGTGCCAGCAGCCAAGGTGTCAGAAACTATGGCTACACCTTC.

V usage is TRBV19 and J usage is TRBJ1-1, with a tentative D call TRBD1 (6 bases). Looked up from germline, CDR1 is LNHDA and CDR2 is SQIVND (reference sequence). Trimming pared 3 bases from V and 5 bases from J, leaving 10 bases between. This CDR3 has 13 residues. CDR3 sequence (DNA): TGTGCCAGTAGTATCGCCCAGGGGACTGAAGCTTTCTTT. This translates into CASSIAQGTEAFF. The complete variable domain, with remaining parts taken from reference TRBV19 and TRBJ1-1, reads DGGITQSPKYLFRKEGQNVTLSCEQNLNHDAMYWYRQDPGQGLRLIYYSQIVNDFQKGDIAEGYSVSREKKESFPLTVTSAQKNPTAFYLCASSIAQGTEAFFGQGTRLTVV.

V usage is TRBV2 and J usage is TRBJ2-7; D tentatively reads TRBD1 or TRBD2 (6 bases each). Between the trimmed V and J ends, which lost 5 bases and 0 bases, there was a span of 23 bases. The CDR3 is 18 residues long. From germline, CDR1 is SNHLY and CDR2 FYNNEI. For the CDR3, the DNA is TGTGCCAGCAGTCATAACGGGGGCGGACAGTCCGACTCCTACGAGCAGTACTTC. The encoded protein is CASSHNGGGQSDSYEQYF.

The chain carries TRBV28 and TRBJ2-4; 11 bases are shared with TRBD2. Germline-derived CDR1 and CDR2 are MDHEN and SYDVKM. This CDR3 is built from 16 residues. The J segment lost 8 bases and the V segment lost 5 bases, leaving 11 bases of the junction unmatched. CDR3 in DNA: TGTGCCAGCAGTCTCGGTTTAGCGGGGGGGAGGGACATTCAGTACTTC. Encoded protein: CASSLGLAGGRDIQYF.

This chain uses TRBV7-9 with TRBJ2-3, with D unresolved. Trimming took off 10 bases at V and 5 bases at J, with 1 base between the two ends. CDR3 length: 8 residues. Germline CDR1 is SEHNR and CDR2 is FQNEAQ (reference sequence). The CDR3, as DNA: TGTGCCAAAGATACGCAGTATTTT. Its translation is CAKDTQYF.

The chain joins TRBV4-3 to TRBJ1-5, with D unresolved. CDR1 LGHNA and CDR2 YSLEER come from the germline V gene. V was pared by 0 bases and J by 0 bases, with 15 bases between. This CDR3 is built from 18 residues. CDR3 in amino acids: CASSQEIGTVRSNQPQHF. CDR3 DNA sequence: TGCGCCAGCAGCCAAGAGATTGGTACAGTACGTAGCAATCAGCCCCAGCATTTT.

This clonotype was detected only a few times. V is TRBV27 and J is TRBJ2-7; D perhaps matches TRBD2 (5 bases). The CDR3 is 13 amino acids. V lost 5 bases and J lost 6, with 14 bases in between. Germline V CDR1 and CDR2: MNHEY, SMNVEV (reference sequence). The chain's CDR3 is CASSRSAWGEQYF. In nucleotides, the CDR3 is TGTGCCAGCAGTCGTAGCGCCTGGGGCGAGCAGTACTTC.

J is TRBJ1-3 and V is TRBV29-1; 7 positions agree with TRBD1. CDR3 length equals 15 residues. The trim removed 6 bases at V and 3 bases at J, leaving 11 bases unmatched. CDR1 is SQVTM, CDR2 ANQGSEA, per germline. CDR3 nucleotides: TGCAGCGTCCATAACGTAGGGGGCGATGGAAACACCATATATTTT. Amino acids: CSVHNVGGDGNTIYF.

J is TRBJ2-2 and V is TRBV6-2 or TRBV6-3; the match to TRBD1 covers 9 bases. Trimming removed 9 bases from V and 2 bases from J; junction bases left unmatched: 4. CDR3 length equals 14 residues. Per the germline V gene, CDR1 is MNHEY and CDR2 is SVGEGT. For the CDR3, the DNA is TGTGCCAGTACGGGACAGGGTAACACCGGGGAGCTGTTTTTT. This encodes CASTGQGNTGELFF.